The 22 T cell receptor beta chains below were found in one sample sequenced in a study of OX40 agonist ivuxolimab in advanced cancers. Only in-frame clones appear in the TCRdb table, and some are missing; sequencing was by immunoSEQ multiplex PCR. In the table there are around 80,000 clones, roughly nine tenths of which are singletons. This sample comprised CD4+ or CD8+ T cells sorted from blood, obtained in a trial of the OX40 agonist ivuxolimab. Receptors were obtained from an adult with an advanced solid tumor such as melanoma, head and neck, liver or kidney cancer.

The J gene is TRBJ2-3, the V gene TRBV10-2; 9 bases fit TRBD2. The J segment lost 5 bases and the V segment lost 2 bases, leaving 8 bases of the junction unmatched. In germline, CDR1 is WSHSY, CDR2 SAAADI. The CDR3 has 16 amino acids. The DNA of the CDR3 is TGCGCCAGCAGTGAGAGGGGGCGGGGGGGAATAGATACGCAGTATTTT. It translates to CASSERGRGGIDTQYF.

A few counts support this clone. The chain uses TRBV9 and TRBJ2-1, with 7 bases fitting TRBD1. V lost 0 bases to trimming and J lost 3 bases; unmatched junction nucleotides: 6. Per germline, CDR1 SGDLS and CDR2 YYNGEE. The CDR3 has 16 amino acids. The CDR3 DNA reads TGTGCCAGCAGCGTAGATGGGACAGTTAACTACAATGAGCAGTTCTTC. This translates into CASSVDGTVNYNEQFF.

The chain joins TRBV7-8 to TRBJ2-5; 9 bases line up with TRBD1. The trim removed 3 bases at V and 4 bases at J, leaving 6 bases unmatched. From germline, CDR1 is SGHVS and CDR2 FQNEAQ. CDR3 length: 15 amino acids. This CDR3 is CASSFDRGSRETQYF. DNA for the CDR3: TGTGCCAGCAGCTTCGACAGGGGGAGTAGAGAGACCCAGTACTTC.

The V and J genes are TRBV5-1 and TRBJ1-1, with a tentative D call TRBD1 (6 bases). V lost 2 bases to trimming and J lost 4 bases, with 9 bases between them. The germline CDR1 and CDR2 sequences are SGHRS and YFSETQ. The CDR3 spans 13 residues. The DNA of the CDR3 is TGCGCCAGCAGCTTACAGGGCAGCACTGAAGCTTTCTTT. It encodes CASSLQGSTEAFF.

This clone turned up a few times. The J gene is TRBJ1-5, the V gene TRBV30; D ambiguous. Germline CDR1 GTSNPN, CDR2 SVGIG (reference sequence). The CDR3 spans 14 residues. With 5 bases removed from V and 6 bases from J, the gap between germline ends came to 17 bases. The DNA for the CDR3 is TGTGCCTGGGGTCCCTCGGGTGGTGGTCAGCCCCAGCATTTT. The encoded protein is CAWGPSGGGQPQHF.

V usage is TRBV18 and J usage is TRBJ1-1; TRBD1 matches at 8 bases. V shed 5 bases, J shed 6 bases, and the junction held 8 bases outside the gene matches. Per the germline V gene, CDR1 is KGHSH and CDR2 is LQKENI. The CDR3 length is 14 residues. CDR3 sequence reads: CASSTTGGRSEAFF. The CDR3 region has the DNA TGTGCCAGCTCAACCACAGGGGGTCGGTCTGAAGCTTTCTTT.

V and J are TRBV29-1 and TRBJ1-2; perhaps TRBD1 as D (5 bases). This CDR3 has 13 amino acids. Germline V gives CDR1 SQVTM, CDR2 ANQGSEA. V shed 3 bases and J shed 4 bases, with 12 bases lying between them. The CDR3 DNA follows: TGCAGCGTTGATTACGGGGGGTTCTATGGCTACACCTTC. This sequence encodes CSVDYGGFYGYTF.

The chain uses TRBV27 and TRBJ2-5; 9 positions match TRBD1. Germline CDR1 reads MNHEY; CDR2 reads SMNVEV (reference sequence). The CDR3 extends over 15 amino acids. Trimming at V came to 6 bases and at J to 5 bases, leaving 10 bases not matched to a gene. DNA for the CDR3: TGTGCCAGCAGGAGTTGGACCGGGACAGGGGAGACCCAGTACTTC. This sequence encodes CASRSWTGTGETQYF.

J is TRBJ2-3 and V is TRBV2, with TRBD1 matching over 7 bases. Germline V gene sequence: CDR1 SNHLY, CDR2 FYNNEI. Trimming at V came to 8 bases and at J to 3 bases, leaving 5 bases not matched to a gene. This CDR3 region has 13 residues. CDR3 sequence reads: CASGGQFTDTQYF. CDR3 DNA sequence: TGTGCCAGCGGGGGACAGTTTACAGATACGCAGTATTTT.

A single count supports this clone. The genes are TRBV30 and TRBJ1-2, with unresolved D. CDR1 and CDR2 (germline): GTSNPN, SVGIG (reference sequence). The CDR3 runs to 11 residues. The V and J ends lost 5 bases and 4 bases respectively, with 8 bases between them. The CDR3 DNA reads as TGTGCCTGGCCCCATCCCTATGGCTACACCTTC. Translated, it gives CAWPHPYGYTF.

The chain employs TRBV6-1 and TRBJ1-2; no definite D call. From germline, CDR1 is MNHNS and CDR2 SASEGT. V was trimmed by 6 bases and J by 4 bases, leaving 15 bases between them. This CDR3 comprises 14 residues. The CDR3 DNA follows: TGTGCCAGCAGCCCGATGGCACAGATCTATGGCTACACCTTC. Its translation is CASSPMAQIYGYTF.

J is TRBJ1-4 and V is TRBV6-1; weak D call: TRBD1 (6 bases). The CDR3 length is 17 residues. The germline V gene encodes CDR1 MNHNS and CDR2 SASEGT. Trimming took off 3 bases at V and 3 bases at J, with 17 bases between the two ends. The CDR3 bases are TGTGCCAGCAGTGACCAACCCCGTCGGGGGCCTAATGAAAAACTGTTTTTT. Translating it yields CASSDQPRRGPNEKLFF.

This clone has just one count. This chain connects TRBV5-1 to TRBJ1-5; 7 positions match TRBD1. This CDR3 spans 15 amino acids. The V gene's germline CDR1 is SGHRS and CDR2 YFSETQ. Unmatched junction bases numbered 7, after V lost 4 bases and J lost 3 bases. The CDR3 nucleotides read TGCGCCAGCAGCGCGGGGACAGCTGACAATCAGCCCCAGCATTTT. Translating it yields CASSAGTADNQPQHF.

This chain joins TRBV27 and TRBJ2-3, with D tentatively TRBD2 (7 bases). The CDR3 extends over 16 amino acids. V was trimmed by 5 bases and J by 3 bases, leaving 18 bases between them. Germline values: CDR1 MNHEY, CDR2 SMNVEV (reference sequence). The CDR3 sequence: CASSIYQGGGTDTQYF. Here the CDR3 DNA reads TGTGCCAGCAGTATATATCAGGGAGGGGGTACAGATACGCAGTATTTT.

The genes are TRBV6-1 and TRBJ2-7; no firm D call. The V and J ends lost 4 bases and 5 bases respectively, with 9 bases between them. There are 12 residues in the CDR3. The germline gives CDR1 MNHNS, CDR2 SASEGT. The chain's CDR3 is CASSVSLHEQYF. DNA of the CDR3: TGTGCCAGCAGTGTAAGTCTCCACGAGCAGTACTTC.

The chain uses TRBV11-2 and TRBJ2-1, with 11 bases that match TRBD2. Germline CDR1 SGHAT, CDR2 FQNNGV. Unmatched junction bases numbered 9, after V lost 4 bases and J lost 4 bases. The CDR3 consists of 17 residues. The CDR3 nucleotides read TGTGCCAGCAGCTCTATAGCGGGGGGGCTCATGTACAATGAGCAGTTCTTC. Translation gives CASSSIAGGLMYNEQFF.

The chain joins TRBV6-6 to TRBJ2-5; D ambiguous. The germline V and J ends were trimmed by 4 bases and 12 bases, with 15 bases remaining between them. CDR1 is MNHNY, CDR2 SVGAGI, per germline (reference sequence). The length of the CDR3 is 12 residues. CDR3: CASSSDVGREYF. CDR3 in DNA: TGTGCCAGCAGTTCCGACGTTGGTCGAGAGTACTTC.

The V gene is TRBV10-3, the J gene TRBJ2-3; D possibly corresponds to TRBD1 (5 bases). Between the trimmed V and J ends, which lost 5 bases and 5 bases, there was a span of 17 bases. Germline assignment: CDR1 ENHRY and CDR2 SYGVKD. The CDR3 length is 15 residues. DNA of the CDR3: TGTGCCATCAGTCTGACAGAAGGATCGAAAGATACGCAGTATTTT. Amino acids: CAISLTEGSKDTQYF.

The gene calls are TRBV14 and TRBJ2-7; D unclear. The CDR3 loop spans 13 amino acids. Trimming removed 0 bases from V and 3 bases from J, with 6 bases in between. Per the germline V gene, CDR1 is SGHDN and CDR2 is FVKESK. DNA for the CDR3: TGTGCCAGCAGCCAAGAACAGAGCTACGAGCAGTACTTC. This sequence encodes CASSQEQSYEQYF.

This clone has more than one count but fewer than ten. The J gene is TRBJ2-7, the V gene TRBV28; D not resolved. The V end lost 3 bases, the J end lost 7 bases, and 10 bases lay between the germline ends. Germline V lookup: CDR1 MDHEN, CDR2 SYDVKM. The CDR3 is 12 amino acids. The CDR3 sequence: CASSFSFEEQYF. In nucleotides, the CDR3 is TGTGCCAGCAGTTTTTCGTTTGAAGAGCAGTACTTC.

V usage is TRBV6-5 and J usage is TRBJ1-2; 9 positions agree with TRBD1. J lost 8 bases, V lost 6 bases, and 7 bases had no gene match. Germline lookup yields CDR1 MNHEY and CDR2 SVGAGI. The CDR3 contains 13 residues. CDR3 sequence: CASRTGTGRGYTF. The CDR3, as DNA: TGTGCCAGCAGGACCGGGACAGGGAGAGGCTACACCTTC.

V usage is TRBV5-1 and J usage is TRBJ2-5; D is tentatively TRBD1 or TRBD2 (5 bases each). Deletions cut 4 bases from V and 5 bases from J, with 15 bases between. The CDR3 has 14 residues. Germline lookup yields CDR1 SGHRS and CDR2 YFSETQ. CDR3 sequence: CASSSSGTGETQYF. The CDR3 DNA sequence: TGCGCCAGCAGCAGTTCCGGGACCGGCGAGACCCAGTACTTC.